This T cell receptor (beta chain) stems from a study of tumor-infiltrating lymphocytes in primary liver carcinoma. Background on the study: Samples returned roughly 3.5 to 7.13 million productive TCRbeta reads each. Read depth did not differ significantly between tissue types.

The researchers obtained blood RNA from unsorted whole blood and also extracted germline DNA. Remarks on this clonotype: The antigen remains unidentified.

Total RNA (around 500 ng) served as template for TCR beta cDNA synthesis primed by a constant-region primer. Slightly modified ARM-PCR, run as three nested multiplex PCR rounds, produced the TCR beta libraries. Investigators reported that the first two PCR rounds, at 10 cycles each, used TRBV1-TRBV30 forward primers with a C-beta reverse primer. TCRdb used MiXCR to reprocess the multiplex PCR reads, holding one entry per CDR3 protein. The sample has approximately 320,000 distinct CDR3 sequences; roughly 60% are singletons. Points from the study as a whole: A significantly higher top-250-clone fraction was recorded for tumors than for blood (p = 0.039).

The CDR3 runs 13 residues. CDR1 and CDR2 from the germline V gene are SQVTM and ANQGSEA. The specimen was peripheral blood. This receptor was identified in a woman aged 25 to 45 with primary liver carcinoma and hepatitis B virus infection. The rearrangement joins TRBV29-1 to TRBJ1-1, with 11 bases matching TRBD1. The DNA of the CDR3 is TGCAGTCCGGACAGGGGGCCGGGCACTGAAGCTTTCTTT. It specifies CSPDRGPGTEAFF.